This record looks at one TCR beta chain sequence and its context. Its antigen is unknown. The source of the sample is a study of post-analysis software for immune sequencing data. The overall study: Several disease courses (relapsing-remitting, secondary progressive and progressive-relapsing) of multiple sclerosis were included. Study-level findings and limits: Significantly lower normalized Chao1 diversity was seen in multiple sclerosis patients than in controls. Samples from one preparation batch, clustered by F measure, grouped strongly together. Controls showed lower frequencies than patients for five or six TRBV segments, and TRBV5-6, TRBV5-1 and TRBV20-1 were among these.

cDNA libraries of TCR beta carried unique molecular identifiers. One entry per CDR3 protein results from TCRdb running MiXCR on the PCR reads. The data hold roughly 650,000 distinct CDR3 sequences, with 55% to 60% observed a single time. The CDR3 loop spans 10 amino acids. This TCR was recovered from a girl aged 2 to 9 with multiple sclerosis. The chain has TRBV21-1 and TRBJ2-7. TRBV21-1 is assigned pseudogene status. Sequenced input: blood. The CDR3 loop is CASSKNEQYF. The CDR3 DNA sequence: TGTGCCAGCAGCAAAAACGAGCAGTACTTC.